These T cell receptor beta chains were read from a single sample in a study of breast tumors, draining lymph nodes, adjacent tissues. TCRdb reprocessed the multiplex PCR reads via MiXCR and lists one record per CDR3 protein. The sample carries approximately 210,000 distinct CDR3 sequences, under 40% recorded once. Sequencing was carried out using axillary lymph node tissue. These receptors originate from a female donor with breast cancer. Some clones in this sample may be carry-over from other donors' samples. The CDR3 runs from the conserved cysteine through the conserved F or W. The D gene is left open where the match is weak. The size of a clone is reported for some rows only, either as once, few or many, or as a class for expanded clones.

d_gene	abundance	j_gene	len	v_gene	CDR3aa	CDR3nt
-	many	TRBJ1-4	16	TRBV20-1	CSARDLMVGPYEKLFF	TGCAGTGCCAGAGATCTGATGGTGGGGCCGTATGAAAAACTGTTTTTT
-	many	TRBJ2-3	15	TRBV20-1	CSAKLSGGYTDTQYF	TGCAGTGCTAAACTCTCCGGGGGATACACAGATACGCAGTATTTT
-	many	TRBJ1-3	16	TRBV7-2	CASSYPPTRSGNTIYF	TGTGCCAGCAGCTATCCCCCTACTCGCTCTGGAAACACCATATATTTT
-	many	TRBJ1-3	12	TRBV7-3	CASSPPRDTIYF	TGTGCCAGCAGCCCCCCGAGGGACACCATATATTTT
-	-	TRBJ1-6	8	TRBV2	CASSLLHF	TGTGCCAGCAGTCTCCTCCACTTT
TRBD1	-	TRBJ1-2	15	TRBV27	CASSPGQGKGYGYTF	TGTGCCAGCAGTCCGGGACAGGGGAAGGGCTATGGCTACACCTTC
TRBD1	few	TRBJ2-1	15	TRBV16	CASSQSGDRGNEQFF	TGTGCCAGCAGCCAATCAGGAGACAGGGGAAATGAGCAGTTCTTC
-	-	TRBJ2-3	14	TRBV2	CASLFQGPADTQYF	TGTGCCAGCCTATTTCAGGGTCCGGCAGATACGCAGTATTTT
-	-	TRBJ1-2	12	TRBV24-1	CATSLAGHGYTF	TGTGCCACCAGCCTAGCGGGGCATGGCTACACCTTC
TRBD2	many	TRBJ2-2	15	TRBV20-1	CSAAGGGAYTGELFF	TGCAGTGCCGCGGGCGGGGGGGCCTACACCGGGGAGCTGTTTTTT
-	many	TRBJ2-7	15	TRBV2	CASRVTHSSSYEQYF	TGTGCCAGCAGAGTGACTCACTCGAGCTCCTACGAGCAGTACTTC
-	few	TRBJ1-1	14	TRBV7-9	CASSLISRNTEAFF	TGTGCCAGCAGCCTTATTTCGCGGAACACTGAAGCTTTCTTT
-	many	TRBJ2-5	14	TRBV20-1	CSASRWDIQETQYF	TGCAGTGCTAGCAGGTGGGACATACAAGAGACCCAGTACTTC
-	many	TRBJ2-2	13	TRBV9	CASRSTNTGELFF	TGTGCCAGCAGATCGACTAACACCGGGGAGCTGTTTTTT
-	many	TRBJ1-2	16	TRBV7-8	CASSVREGGASYGYTF	TGTGCCAGCAGCGTCAGGGAGGGGGGGGCAAGTTATGGCTACACCTTC
-	many	TRBJ1-3	16	TRBV10-3	CAISESTGDSGNTIYF	TGTGCCATCAGTGAGTCGACCGGGGACTCTGGAAACACCATATATTTT
-	many	TRBJ2-7	13	TRBV2	CASSEASTYEQYF	TGTGCCAGCAGTGAGGCCAGTACCTACGAGCAGTACTTC
TRBD1	many	TRBJ2-1	15	TRBV20-1	CSARADRGGRDEQFF	TGCAGTGCTAGAGCGGACAGGGGGGGAAGGGATGAGCAGTTCTTC
TRBD1	-	TRBJ2-7	15	TRBV20-1	CSLTGTGGSSYEQYF	TGCAGCCTGACTGGGACAGGGGGCAGCTCCTACGAGCAGTACTTC
-	medium-sized	TRBJ1-6	15	TRBV7-8	CASSSEGGENSPLHF	TGTGCCAGCAGCAGTGAGGGCGGGGAAAATTCACCCCTCCACTTT
TRBD1	many	TRBJ2-5	17	TRBV29-1	CSVASPGQGIKVETQYF	TGCAGCGTTGCCTCTCCGGGACAGGGCATCAAGGTAGAGACCCAGTACTTC
-	-	TRBJ1-2	14	TRBV29-1	CSVGVGQADYGYTF	TGCAGCGTTGGGGTGGGGCAAGCAGACTATGGCTACACCTTC
TRBD2	many	TRBJ2-1	11	TRBV29-1	CSALRAGRGFF	TGCAGCGCTTTGCGAGCGGGAAGGGGGTTCTTC
TRBD1	-	TRBJ2-5	14	TRBV2	CASTQGAAGETQYF	TGTGCCAGCACCCAGGGGGCGGCAGGGGAGACCCAGTACTTC
-	once	TRBJ2-7	17	TRBV15	CATSRSSSSGYSYEQYF	TGTGCCACCAGCAGATCCTCTTCGAGCGGGTACTCCTACGAGCAGTACTTC
TRBD2	few	TRBJ2-5	14	TRBV6-5	CASSYSSSGETQYF	TGTGCCAGCAGTTACTCCTCTAGCGGAGAGACCCAGTACTTC
-	many	TRBJ2-7	13	TRBV10-2	CASSDRVAYEQYF	TGCGCCAGCAGTGACAGGGTCGCCTACGAGCAGTACTTC
TRBD2	-	TRBJ2-3	18	TRBV7-2	CASSPGTSGARLPDTQYF	TGTGCCAGCAGCCCCGGGACTAGCGGGGCCAGGCTTCCAGATACGCAGTATTTT
TRBD1	many	TRBJ2-7	13	TRBV20-1	CSARGQPTYEQYF	TGCAGTGCCCGGGGACAGCCGACCTACGAGCAGTACTTC
-	many	TRBJ2-5	13	TRBV6-1	CASRDRVQETQYF	TGTGCCTCCAGAGATCGGGTTCAAGAGACCCAGTACTTC
TRBD1	many	TRBJ1-2	15	TRBV2	CASTKLARGLYGYTF	TGTGCCAGCACCAAACTGGCCAGGGGGCTCTATGGCTACACCTTC
-	many	TRBJ1-4	14	TRBV10-3	CAIRGSDANEKLFF	TGTGCCATCAGAGGGTCAGACGCTAATGAAAAACTGTTTTTT
TRBD1	-	TRBJ2-5	13	TRBV9	CASSVGTGETQYF	TGTGCCAGCAGCGTTGGGACAGGGGAGACCCAGTACTTC
TRBD2	many	TRBJ2-5	17	TRBV2	CASSGLAGGPDLETQYF	TGTGCCAGCAGTGGGCTAGCGGGAGGACCCGACTTGGAGACCCAGTACTTC
-	many	TRBJ2-2	14	TRBV19	CASSRRSGTGELFF	TGTGCCAGTAGTAGAAGAAGCGGGACCGGGGAGCTGTTTTTT
TRBD1	few	TRBJ1-5	15	TRBV28	CASSFGTGKNQPQHF	TGTGCCAGCAGTTTTGGGACAGGAAAAAATCAGCCCCAGCATTTT
-	many	TRBJ1-5	13	TRBV24-1	CATSDRANQPQHF	TGTGCCACCAGTGATAGGGCAAATCAGCCCCAGCATTTT
-	many	TRBJ2-1	13	TRBV29-1	CSVDHPIYNEQFF	TGCAGCGTTGATCATCCGATCTACAATGAGCAGTTCTTC
-	-	TRBJ2-5	12	TRBV20-1	CSAGLGQETQYF	TGCAGTGCCGGGCTGGGGCAAGAGACCCAGTACTTC
TRBD2	many	TRBJ2-7	15	TRBV10-3	CAISEGLAGNYEQYF	TGTGCCATCAGTGAGGGACTAGCGGGGAACTACGAGCAGTACTTC
TRBD1	many	TRBJ1-2	13	TRBV20-1	CGAPGTGVNGYTF	TGCGGCGCCCCCGGGACAGGGGTTAATGGCTACACCTTC
-	many	TRBJ2-5	15	TRBV7-9	CASSGVSGAQETQYF	TGTGCCAGCAGCGGGGTATCCGGGGCTCAAGAGACCCAGTACTTC
-	many	TRBJ2-3	14	TRBV6-6	CASSLGVGTDTQYF	TGTGCCAGCAGCTTAGGCGTAGGTACAGATACGCAGTATTTT
TRBD1	-	TRBJ1-6	16	TRBV4-3	CASSRGTGGTNSPLHF	TGCGCCAGCAGCAGGGGAACAGGGGGTACGAATTCACCCCTCCACTTT
TRBD2	many	TRBJ2-7	14	TRBV20-1	CSARWSGSSYEQYF	TGCAGTGCTAGATGGAGCGGGAGCTCCTACGAGCAGTACTTC
-	-	TRBJ2-7	14	TRBV7-9	CASSPPGWTNEQYF	TGTGCCAGCAGCCCGCCAGGGTGGACCAACGAGCAGTACTTC
TRBD1	-	TRBJ2-6	17	TRBV7-3	CASSPGQGGGGANVLTF	TGTGCCAGCAGCCCCGGACAGGGGGGTGGTGGGGCCAACGTCCTGACTTTC
TRBD2	many	TRBJ2-1	13	TRBV19	CASQTSGLNEQFF	TGTGCCAGCCAGACTAGCGGATTAAATGAGCAGTTCTTC
-	-	TRBJ1-6	15	TRBV15	CATSSRTDYNSPLHF	TGTGCCACCAGCAGCCGGACGGATTATAATTCACCCCTCCACTTT
-	many	TRBJ2-2	15	TRBV19	CASSIVSSGTGELFF	TGTGCCAGTAGTATAGTTAGTAGTGGAACCGGGGAGCTGTTTTTT
-	many	TRBJ1-6	15	TRBV9	CASSVGHRENSPLHF	TGTGCCAGCAGCGTAGGGCACAGGGAGAATTCACCCCTCCACTTT
TRBD1	-	TRBJ2-1	16	TRBV7-3	CASSPQGTGGPNEQFF	TGTGCCAGCTCACCACAGGGGACAGGGGGCCCCAATGAGCAGTTCTTC
-	many	TRBJ2-1	16	TRBV7-9	CASSWARGVFGDEQFF	TGTGCCAGCAGCTGGGCGAGGGGAGTTTTTGGCGATGAGCAGTTCTTC
-	many	TRBJ1-2	13	TRBV12-3/TRBV12-4	CASSFQINYGYTF	TGTGCCAGCAGTTTTCAGATTAACTATGGCTACACCTTC
-	few	TRBJ2-2	16	TRBV6-5	CASSYSMSGNTGELFF	TGTGCCAGCAGTTACTCGATGTCCGGGAACACCGGGGAGCTGTTTTTT